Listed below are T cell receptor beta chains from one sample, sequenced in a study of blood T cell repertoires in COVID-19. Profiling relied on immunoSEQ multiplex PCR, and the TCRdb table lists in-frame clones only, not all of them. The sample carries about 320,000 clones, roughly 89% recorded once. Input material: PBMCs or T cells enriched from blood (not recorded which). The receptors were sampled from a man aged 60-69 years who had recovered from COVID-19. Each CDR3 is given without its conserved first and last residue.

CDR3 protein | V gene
ASSDQVKQPQH | TRBV2
ASSSDRLSYGYT | TRBV5-6
ATRQPNYGYT | TRBV10-3
ASSPGQGGQPQH | TRBV28
ASSLTGSSYNEQF | TRBV3-1/TRBV3-2
ASSPPGEAKNIQY | TRBV18
ATSDSQQGAWSTEAF | TRBV24-1
ASSLSLGGPYNEQF | TRBV11-2
SASSGLPSGNTIY | TRBV20-1
ATSDYPSGRRVNEQF | TRBV24-1
ASSFLAGEVGELF | TRBV5-1
ASSLQDTLGTIY | TRBV11-2
ASSPGNSGANVLT | TRBV19
ASSLFPDRAGYT | TRBV7-2
ASSTTRQAL | TRBV11-2
ASLTANSPLH | TRBV28
ASSYGLAGSTGELF | TRBV6-5
ASSWGTGGDTQY | TRBV11-2
ASRRIGGISYEQY | TRBV19
ASSLDRSNEKLF | TRBV5-4
ATSPRTSGRDTDTQY | TRBV24-1
ATSDSRGEDYGYT | TRBV24-1
ASSFRTSGGQETQY | TRBV7-3
ATSDPRTRGETQY | TRBV24-1
ASSYPGLETQY | TRBV6-5
AWSVNWGTSTQY | TRBV30
ASSSTGDEQY | TRBV5-1
ASEGQGASGNTIY | TRBV28
ASSQGQRLYT | TRBV6-2/TRBV6-3
ASSVRQPSPEQY | TRBV19
ASSLAGYGSPLH | TRBV5-1
ASTAGKGLAGDGNEQF | TRBV9
ASTQPGFTEAF | TRBV7-3
ASSPRQGPSSYEQY | TRBV13
ASGSGQGSNYGYT | TRBV12-5
ASSFRAGSTEAF | TRBV9
ASSPPSLYGYT | TRBV18
ASSYEGGYSNQPQH | TRBV6-6
ASSGLPGNTEAF | TRBV5-1
ASSPDAGDGYT | TRBV18
ASSSQGMNTEAF | TRBV5-1
ASSLSDGLYQETQY | TRBV11-2
ATSRDTSGTYEQY | TRBV15
AISEIAGEYGELF | TRBV10-3
ATSTGSGTGNTYSNQPQH | TRBV19